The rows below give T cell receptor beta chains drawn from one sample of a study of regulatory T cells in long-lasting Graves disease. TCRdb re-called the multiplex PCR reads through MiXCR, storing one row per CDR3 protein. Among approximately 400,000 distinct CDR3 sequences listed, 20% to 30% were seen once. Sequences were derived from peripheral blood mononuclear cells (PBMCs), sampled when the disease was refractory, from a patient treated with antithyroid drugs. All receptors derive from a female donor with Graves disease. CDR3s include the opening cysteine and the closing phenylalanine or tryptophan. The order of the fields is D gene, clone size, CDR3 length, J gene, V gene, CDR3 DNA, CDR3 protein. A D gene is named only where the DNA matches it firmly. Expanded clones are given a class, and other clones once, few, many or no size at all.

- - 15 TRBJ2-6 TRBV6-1 TGTGCCAGCAGGATTTATGTCTCTGGGGCCAACGTCCTGACTTTC CASRIYVSGANVLTF
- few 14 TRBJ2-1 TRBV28 TGTGCCAGCGTTGGGATCACCGGCTTCAATGAGCAGTTCTTC CASVGITGFNEQFF
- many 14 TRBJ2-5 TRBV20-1 TGCAGTGCTAGAGATCGAACTAGTCGAGAGACCCAGTACTTC CSARDRTSRETQYF
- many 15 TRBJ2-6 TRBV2 TGTGCCAGCAGACCTACCAGGGCCGGGGCCAACGTCCTGACTTTC CASRPTRAGANVLTF
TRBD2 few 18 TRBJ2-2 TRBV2 TGTGCCAGCAGGGAACTCCCGGGACTAGCGGGAAACACCGGGGAGCTGTTTTTT CASRELPGLAGNTGELFF
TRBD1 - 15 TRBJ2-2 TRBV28 TGTGCCAGCAGTCGCCGGACAGGTTGGACCGGGGAGCTGTTTTTT CASSRRTGWTGELFF
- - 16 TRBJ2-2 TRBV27 TGTGCCAGCAGTATGGGACGCGGCTGGAACACCGGGGAGCTGTTTTTT CASSMGRGWNTGELFF
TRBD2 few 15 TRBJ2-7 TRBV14 TGTGCCAGCAGCCAGCGACTAGCGGGAGTCTACGAGCAGTACTTC CASSQRLAGVYEQYF
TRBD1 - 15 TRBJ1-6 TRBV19 TGTGCCAGTAGTACCGACGGGACAGTCAATTCACCCCTCCACTTT CASSTDGTVNSPLHF
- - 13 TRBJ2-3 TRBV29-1 TGCAGCGTGAGCGGAGTGGGGGGAGATACGCAGTATTTT CSVSGVGGDTQYF
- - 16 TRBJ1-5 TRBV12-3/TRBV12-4 TGTGCCAGCAGTTTAGGGACCGCTTATAGCAATCAGCCCCAGCATTTT CASSLGTAYSNQPQHF
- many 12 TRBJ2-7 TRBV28 TGTGCCAGCAGTTCCGGTGGCCACGAGCAGTACTTC CASSSGGHEQYF
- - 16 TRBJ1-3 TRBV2 TGTGCCAGCAGCGCCCAGTCCCTCGAGACTGGAAACACCATATATTTT CASSAQSLETGNTIYF
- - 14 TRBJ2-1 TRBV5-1 TGCGCCAGCAGCTTCTACTCCACCCAAAATGAGCAGTTCTTC CASSFYSTQNEQFF
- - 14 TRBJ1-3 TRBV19 TGTGCCAGTACCCCCGAGGACGCTGGAAACACCATATATTTT CASTPEDAGNTIYF
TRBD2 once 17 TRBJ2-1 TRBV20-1 TGCAGTGCTAGTAGGGAAACCGGGACTAGCGTTTACAATGAGCAGTTCTTC CSASRETGTSVYNEQFF
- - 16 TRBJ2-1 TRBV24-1 TGTGCCACCAGTGATACCGGCGGGCAGCGTCCCAATGAGCAGTTCTTC CATSDTGGQRPNEQFF
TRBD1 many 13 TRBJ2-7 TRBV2 TGTGCCAGCAGTGGGACAGGGGACTACGAGCAGTACTTC CASSGTGDYEQYF
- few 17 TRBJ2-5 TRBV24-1 TGTGCCACCAGTGACAACCTCTTGGGGGGGGCGAGTGAGACCCAGTACTTC CATSDNLLGGASETQYF
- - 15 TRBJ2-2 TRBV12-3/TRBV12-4 TGTGCCAGCAGTTTCCGGGGTTCTATTTCCGGGGAGCTGTTTTTT CASSFRGSISGELFF
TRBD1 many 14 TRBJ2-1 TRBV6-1 TGTGCCAGCAGTGAGGGACAGGGGTACAATGAGCAGTTCTTC CASSEGQGYNEQFF
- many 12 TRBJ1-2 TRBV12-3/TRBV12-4 TGTGCCAGCAGTTCCGCTACTAGTGGCTACACCTTC CASSSATSGYTF
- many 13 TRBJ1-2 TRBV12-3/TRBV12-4 TGTGCCAGCAGTTTAGTCCTGGTCTCAGGCTACACCTTC CASSLVLVSGYTF
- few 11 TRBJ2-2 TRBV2 TGTGCCAGCAGTGATGGTGGGGAGCTGTTTTTT CASSDGGELFF
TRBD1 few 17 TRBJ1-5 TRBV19 TGTGCCAGTAGTAACCGGGACAGGGGCCAAGGGACTCAGCCCCAGCATTTT CASSNRDRGQGTQPQHF
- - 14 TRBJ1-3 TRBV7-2 TGTGCCAGCAGCTTAGGGACTCTTGGAAACACCATATATTTT CASSLGTLGNTIYF
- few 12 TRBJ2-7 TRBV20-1 TGCAGTGCGATAGCCAGCACCTACGAGCAGTACTTC CSAIASTYEQYF
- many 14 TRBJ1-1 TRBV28 TGTGCCAGCAGACCGGGACACCTAAACACTGAAGCTTTCTTT CASRPGHLNTEAFF
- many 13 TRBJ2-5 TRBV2 TGTGCCAGCAGTGATCGGGCTCAAGAGACCCAGTACTTC CASSDRAQETQYF
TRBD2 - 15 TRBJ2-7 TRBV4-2 TGTGCCAGCAGCCAAAACCGTCTAGCGGCCTACGAGCAGTACTTC CASSQNRLAAYEQYF
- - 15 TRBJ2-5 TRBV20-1 TGCAGTGCTAGAAGAAGCCAGGGAGGTTGGGAGACCCAGTACTTC CSARRSQGGWETQYF
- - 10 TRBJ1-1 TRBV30 TGTGCCTGGAGACACACTGAAGCTTTCTTT CAWRHTEAFF
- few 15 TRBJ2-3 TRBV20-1 TGCAGTGCTAGAGCTAGGAACAGGGAGTCGGATACGCAGTATTTT CSARARNRESDTQYF
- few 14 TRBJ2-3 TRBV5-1 TGCGCCAGCAGCAGGATGGGGCGGGCAGATACGCAGTATTTT CASSRMGRADTQYF
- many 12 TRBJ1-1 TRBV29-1 TGCAGCGCAACACAGGGAATCACTGAAGCTTTCTTT CSATQGITEAFF
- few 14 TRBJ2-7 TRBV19 TGTGCCAGTAGTCCCCGCAGAGGGCAGGGCGAGCAGTACTTC CASSPRRGQGEQYF
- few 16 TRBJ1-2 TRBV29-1 TGCAGCACGGAGGGCCTCACAGGCCCGCTACCCAGTGGCTACACCTTC CSTEGLTGPLPSGYTF
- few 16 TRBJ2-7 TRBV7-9 TGTGCCAGCAGCTTAGGGTCGGGAGCCGACCTTTACGAGCAGTACTTC CASSLGSGADLYEQYF
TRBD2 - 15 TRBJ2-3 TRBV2 TGTGCCAGCAGGACGGGACTAGCGGGCAGGGATACGCAGTATTTT CASRTGLAGRDTQYF
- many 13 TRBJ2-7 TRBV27 TGTGCCAGCTTCTCCGTGGGGGCCTACGAGCAGTACTTC CASFSVGAYEQYF
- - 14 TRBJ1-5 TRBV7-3 TGTGCCAGCAGCTTATCACAGGCGGATCAGCCCCGGCATTTT CASSLSQADQPRHF
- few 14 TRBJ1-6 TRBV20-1 TGCAGTGTCAAGCCCCAGGGTACTAATTCACCCCTCCACTTT CSVKPQGTNSPLHF
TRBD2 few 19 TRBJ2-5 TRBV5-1 TGCGCCAGCAGCTTGGCTGGACTAGCGGGAGTGACTAGGGGAGAGACCCAGTACTTC CASSLAGLAGVTRGETQYF
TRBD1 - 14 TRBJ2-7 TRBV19 TGTGCCAGTAGTATGGGGACAGGGGCTCCCGAGCAGTACTTC CASSMGTGAPEQYF
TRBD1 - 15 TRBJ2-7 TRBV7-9 TGTGCCAGCAGCTTGGAAGGGGACAGGGGTGACGAGCAGTACTTC CASSLEGDRGDEQYF